This T cell receptor (beta chain) was identified in a study of blood T cell repertoires in COVID-19. On the study more broadly: There were acute and convalescent COVID-19 samples, and they came from the United States, Italy and Spain. In each case, the material was cDNA or gDNA derived from T cells, B-cell-depleted T cells, or PBMCs.

Under the authors' procedure: It was from reference gene primer amplification that nucleated cell counts were estimated. TCRdb's copy holds only in-frame clones and misses some; the assay was immunoSEQ multiplex PCR. The DNA gave D and trimming, while V, J and clone size come from that table. The repertoire holds 65,000 to 85,000 clones, 80% to 90% seen once, with under 13% in the top ten. In germline, CDR1 is MGHRA, CDR2 YSYEKL. This CDR3 has 15 amino acids. V was trimmed by 6 bases and J by 0 bases, leaving 12 bases between them. This TCR came from a woman aged 18 to 35 with acute or convalescent COVID-19. The sequenced sample was peripheral blood. The chain joins TRBV4-1 to TRBJ1-3, with a weak D call TRBD1 (6 bases). Written as DNA, the CDR3 is TGCGCCAGCAGTCTCACAGGGACCTCTGGAAACACCATATATTTT. The encoded protein is CASSLTGTSGNTIYF.